Below are 27 T cell receptor beta chains sequenced from a single sample in a study of cytomegalovirus exposure and HLA in healthy donors. PCR employed 60 Vbeta and 13 Jbeta primers. The data were produced by immunoSEQ multiplex PCR, yet TCRdb's version contains in-frame clones alone and is incomplete. The sample carries about 93,000 clones, about four fifths recorded once. Sequencing was done on a sample of PBMCs. These receptors all come from a man aged 25 to 40 in good health and CMV-seronegative.

The chain joins TRBV19 to TRBJ2-7, with 7 bases identical to TRBD2. CDR1 and CDR2 (germline): LNHDA, SQIVND (reference sequence). CDR3 length: 15 amino acids. With 1 base clipped from V and 2 bases from J, the junction kept 5 bases outside the gene matches. The DNA for the CDR3 is TGTGCCAGTAGTATAGTAGGAGCGGGAACCTACGAGCAGTACTTC. Its translation: CASSIVGAGTYEQYF. Based on the CDR3 plus reference TRBV19 and TRBJ2-7, the full variable domain is DGGITQSPKYLFRKEGQNVTLSCEQNLNHDAMYWYRQDPGQGLRLIYYSQIVNDFQKGDIAEGYSVSREKKESFPLTVTSAQKNPTAFYLCASSIVGAGTYEQYFGPGTRLTVT.

With respect to this clone: This specimen includes other DNA sequences encoding the same CDR3. J is TRBJ2-1 and V is TRBV30, with D unresolved. The CDR3 has 11 residues. V gave up 1 base and J gave up 7 bases, with 5 bases separating them. Germline CDR1 GTSNPN, CDR2 SVGIG (reference sequence). The CDR3 coding sequence is TGTGCCTGGAGTGGCCGGAATGAGCAGTTCTTC. It translates to CAWSGRNEQFF.

The J gene is TRBJ2-3, the V gene TRBV7-9, with D possibly being TRBD2 (5 bases). The CDR3 loop spans 14 amino acids. Trimming removed 4 bases at V and 2 bases at J, with 10 bases between. In germline, CDR1 is SEHNR, CDR2 FQNEAQ (reference sequence). The DNA of the CDR3 is TGTGCCAGCAGCTCCGGACTCTCCACAGATACGCAGTATTTT. Protein: CASSSGLSTDTQYF.

This clone is judged medium-sized (0.01 to 0.1%). The chain has TRBV5-1 and TRBJ1-1; maybe TRBD1 (6 bases). Germline loops: CDR1 SGHRS, CDR2 YFSETQ. Trimming took off 6 bases at V and 3 bases at J, with 15 bases between the two ends. The CDR3 contains 14 residues. CDR3 region: CASMGRGDDTEAFF. CDR3 coding DNA: TGCGCCAGCATGGGCAGGGGCGACGACACTGAAGCTTTCTTT.

The V call is TRBV30, the J call TRBJ1-2; D is perhaps TRBD1 (5 bases). Germline CDR1 and CDR2: GTSNPN and SVGIG (reference sequence). The CDR3 extends over 18 amino acids. V dropped 8 bases and J dropped 2 bases, with 30 bases sitting between them. The DNA of the CDR3 is TGTGCCAACAATAAGGAACAGGCGAGACGACAAATCAACTATGGCTACACCTTC. Its protein product is CANNKEQARRQINYGYTF.

This sequence joins TRBV5-6 and TRBJ2-2; perhaps TRBD2 as D (5 bases). The CDR3 spans 15 residues. Trimming pared 6 bases from V and 3 bases from J, leaving 15 bases between. CDR1 and CDR2 from the germline V gene are SGHDT and YYEEEE. Here the CDR3 reads CASMAWRADTGELFF. The CDR3 coding sequence is TGTGCCAGCATGGCCTGGCGGGCGGACACCGGGGAGCTGTTTTTT.

As DNA, the CDR3 is TGTGCCAGTAGTATAGTGGAGGGAGTGGCTGAGCAGTTCTTC. It translates to CASSIVEGVAEQFF. The chain combines TRBV19 with TRBJ2-1; D possibly corresponds to TRBD2 (6 bases). This CDR3 spans 14 amino acids. CDR1 and CDR2 (germline): LNHDA, SQIVND (reference sequence). The ends were cut back, 1 base at V and 9 bases at J, with 13 bases in the middle.

The chain links TRBV10-3 to TRBJ1-2; maybe TRBD1 (6 bases). CDR3 size: 14 residues. Trimming took 6 bases from V and 7 from J, leaving 18 bases between them. In germline, CDR1 is ENHRY, CDR2 SYGVKD. CDR3 bases: TGTGCCATCAGGGAGGAAAGTGACAGGAGTGGCTACACCTTC. It codes for CAIREESDRSGYTF.

The chain recombines TRBV30 with TRBJ1-1, with D maybe TRBD1 (6 bases). This CDR3 is 15 amino acids long. V gave up 0 bases and J gave up 2 bases, with 13 bases separating them. Germline V gene sequence: CDR1 GTSNPN, CDR2 SVGIG (reference sequence). In DNA form, the CDR3 reads TGTGCCTGGAGTGTGACGGACAGCCCTAACACTGAAGCTTTCTTT. Protein: CAWSVTDSPNTEAFF.

This chain links TRBV18 with TRBJ2-2, with TRBD1 identical over 7 bases. Unmatched junction bases numbered 6, after V lost 5 bases and J lost 0 bases. Looked up from germline, CDR1 is KGHSH and CDR2 is LQKENI. The CDR3 has 16 residues. The CDR3 reads CASSGSTGSNTGELFF. As DNA, the CDR3 is TGTGCCAGCTCAGGATCGACAGGGTCGAACACCGGGGAGCTGTTTTTT.

The V call is TRBV10-2, the J call TRBJ2-7, with 7 nucleotides matching TRBD2. The V gene's germline CDR1 is WSHSY and CDR2 SAAADI. With 8 bases clipped from V and 6 bases from J, the junction kept 13 bases outside the gene matches. The CDR3 sequence is 14 residues long. CDR3 loop: CASQERGGKAEQYF. The CDR3, as DNA: TGCGCCAGCCAAGAGCGGGGCGGCAAGGCCGAGCAGTACTTC.

The gene calls are TRBV4-2 and TRBJ2-1; TRBD2 matches 12 bases. Trimming removed 4 bases from V and 3 bases from J; junction bases left unmatched: 13. CDR1 is LGHNA, CDR2 YNFKEQ, per germline. This CDR3 contains 19 residues. The CDR3 DNA is TGTGCCAGCAGCCCCACGACTAGCGGGAGAGCGACGGGCTACAATGAGCAGTTCTTC. As protein: CASSPTTSGRATGYNEQFF.

This chain joins TRBV5-1 and TRBJ2-5, with TRBD1 identical over 8 bases. Germline trimming cut 0 bases from V and 5 bases from J; bases unmatched to any gene: 6. Germline assignment: CDR1 SGHRS and CDR2 YFSETQ. The CDR3 loop spans 15 amino acids. CDR3: CASSLVSQGAETQYF. CDR3 DNA: TGCGCCAGCAGCTTGGTTAGTCAGGGGGCTGAGACCCAGTACTTC.

This clone turned up a few times. Its ends do not fully match the called genes, so a read error is possible. This chain connects TRBV6-1 to TRBJ1-2; 8 nucleotides align to TRBD1. The CDR3 is made up of 13 amino acids. Looked up from germline, CDR1 is MNHNS and CDR2 is SASEGT. CDR3 amino acids: CASSEEVWTGKAF. The CDR3 region has the DNA TGTGCCAGCAGTGAAGAAGTTTGGACAGGGAAGGCCTTC.

This sequence joins TRBV10-2 and TRBJ2-1; TRBD1 aligns across 7 bases. V gave up 4 bases and J gave up 7 bases; unmatched junction bases: 1. The V gene's germline CDR1 is WSHSY and CDR2 SAAADI. The CDR3 covers 12 residues. DNA for the CDR3: TGCGCCAGCAGTGGGGGACAGAATGAGCAGTTCTTC. This codes for CASSGGQNEQFF.

The chain couples TRBV30 to TRBJ2-3, with D perhaps matching TRBD2 (6 bases). Trimming shortened V by 2 bases and J by 6 bases, and 9 bases separated the two germline ends. In germline, CDR1 is GTSNPN, CDR2 SVGIG (reference sequence). The CDR3 runs to 12 residues. CDR3 in DNA: TGTGCCTGGAGTCCCGGGAGTGATACGCAGTATTTT. It codes for CAWSPGSDTQYF.

This sequence joins TRBV5-1 and TRBJ1-1; no reliable D call. V shed 0 bases and J shed 1 base, with 7 bases lying between them. CDR3 length equals 14 residues. Germline V gives CDR1 SGHRS, CDR2 YFSETQ. CDR3 protein: CASSLGQRNTEAFF. CDR3 nucleotides: TGCGCCAGCAGCTTGGGTCAGCGGAACACTGAAGCTTTCTTT.

The chain is built from TRBV19 and TRBJ2-7; 9 bases match TRBD2. The junction had 6 bases not matched to a gene; V was cut back by 3 bases and J by 3 bases. Germline values: CDR1 LNHDA, CDR2 SQIVND (reference sequence). This CDR3 is 15 amino acids long. The CDR3 spells CASSMFLAGIYEQYF. CDR3 sequence (DNA): TGTGCCAGTAGTATGTTTCTAGCGGGGATCTACGAGCAGTACTTC.

This chain links TRBV10-3 with TRBJ2-1, with 9 bases identical to TRBD1. CDR1 is ENHRY, CDR2 SYGVKD, per germline. V was clipped by 6 bases and J by 5 bases; unmatched bases: 2. The CDR3 runs 13 residues. The CDR3 DNA is TGTGCCATCAGAAGGGACAGGGACAATGAGCAGTTCTTC. It yields the protein CAIRRDRDNEQFF.

The gene calls are TRBV27 and TRBJ2-7; 8 nucleotides match TRBD1. J lost 1 base, V lost 2 bases, and 7 bases had no gene match. Per germline, CDR1 MNHEY and CDR2 SMNVEV (reference sequence). The CDR3 loop spans 16 amino acids. The CDR3: CASSLRLTGVSYEQYF. DNA of the CDR3: TGTGCCAGCAGTTTACGTTTGACAGGGGTATCCTACGAGCAGTACTTC.

The rearrangement joins TRBV7-8 to TRBJ2-3; possibly TRBD1 for D (5 bases). This CDR3 is built from 15 residues. Germline CDR1 SGHVS, CDR2 FQNEAQ. The ends were cut back, 5 bases at V and 6 bases at J, with 18 bases in the middle. The CDR3 DNA follows: TGTGCCAGCAGCCTCTATGTTTCGGACACGGATACGCAGTATTTT. Residues: CASSLYVSDTDTQYF. The full variable domain, its missing parts supplied by reference TRBV7-8 and TRBJ2-3, is GAGVSQSPRYKVAKRGQDVALRCDPISGHVSLFWYQQALGQGPEFLTYFQNEAQLDKSGLPSDRFFAERPEGSVSTLKIQRTQQEDSAVYLCASSLYVSDTDTQYFGPGTRLTVL.

The rearrangement links TRBV4-3 to TRBJ1-3; D not certain. The CDR3 loop spans 12 amino acids. Germline-derived CDR1 and CDR2 are LGHNA and YSLEER. V dropped 3 bases and J dropped 4 bases, with 4 bases sitting between them. The CDR3 is CASSQEGNTIYF. In DNA form, the CDR3 reads TGCGCCAGCAGCCAGGAGGGAAACACCATATATTTT.

The table lists this clone with a count of one. The genes are TRBV7-9 and TRBJ2-5, with 8 bases that match TRBD2. There are 15 residues in the CDR3. Trimming cost V 5 bases and J 5 bases; bases outside gene matches: 10. The germline V gene encodes CDR1 SEHNR and CDR2 FQNEAQ (reference sequence). CDR3 sequence (DNA): TGTGCCAGCAGCCGAATGCGGGGGGCGGTGGAGACCCAGTACTTC. Translating gives CASSRMRGAVETQYF.

The chain links TRBV4-1 to TRBJ1-3, with D maybe TRBD1 (5 bases). Looked up from germline, CDR1 is MGHRA and CDR2 is YSYEKL. The V end lost 3 bases, the J end lost 4 bases, and 13 bases lay between the germline ends. The CDR3 is made up of 15 amino acids. The CDR3 loop is CASSQPQGTGNTIYF. For the CDR3, the DNA is TGCGCCAGCAGCCAGCCCCAGGGTACGGGAAACACCATATATTTT.

This clone showed up just once. In DNA form, the CDR3 reads TGTGCCAGCAGCTTAGATAACAGAGCCACCGGGGAGCTGTTTTTT. Protein sequence: CASSLDNRATGELFF. The V gene is TRBV11-2, the J gene TRBJ2-2; D gene uncertain. The CDR3 consists of 15 residues. Germline values: CDR1 SGHAT, CDR2 FQNNGV. Trimming took 0 bases from V and 4 from J, leaving 9 bases between them.

The J gene is TRBJ1-5, the V gene TRBV5-1; D is undetermined. Per the germline V gene, CDR1 is SGHRS and CDR2 is YFSETQ. Trimming took 5 bases from V and 7 from J, leaving 13 bases between them. The CDR3 sequence is 13 residues long. CDR3 nucleotides: TGCGCCAGCAGGAGTGACTCAGCGCAGCCCCAGCATTTT. Protein sequence: CASRSDSAQPQHF.

The chain uses TRBV11-3 and TRBJ2-7; D perhaps matches TRBD2 (6 bases). The CDR3 sequence is 15 residues long. Germline V gene lookup returns CDR1 SGHNT and CDR2 YENEEA. Trimming stripped 2 bases from V and 2 bases from J, with 13 bases between. The CDR3 bases are TGTGCCAGCAGCTTATCCGGGACTTTGCCCTACGAGCAGTACTTC. It is translated as CASSLSGTLPYEQYF.